Following are 21 T cell receptor beta chains from one sample sequenced in a study of blood T cell repertoires in COVID-19. The method was immunoSEQ multiplex PCR; TCRdb's version includes in-frame clones alone and lacks a portion of them. The table shows about 150,000 clones, with over 75% occurring only once. The sample was peripheral blood. The receptors stem from a man aged 55 to 70 with active or convalescent COVID-19.

V usage is TRBV5-8 and J usage is TRBJ1-2; possibly TRBD1 for D (6 bases). The CDR3 extends over 15 amino acids. Per the germline V gene, CDR1 is SGHTS and CDR2 is YDEGEE. Deletions cut 5 bases from V and 2 bases from J, with 16 bases between. The CDR3 reads CASRPTGSGNYGYTF. The CDR3 DNA follows: TGTGCCAGCAGACCAACAGGGTCTGGGAACTATGGCTACACCTTC.

This clone was picked up a small number of times. The genes are TRBV7-9 and TRBJ1-1; tentative D call: TRBD1 (5 bases). With 5 bases removed from V and 6 bases from J, the gap between germline ends came to 16 bases. This CDR3 comprises 14 residues. Germline V gene lookup returns CDR1 SEHNR and CDR2 FQNEAQ (reference sequence). CDR3 nucleotide sequence: TGTGCCAGCAGCCCCAGTGGATCGACAGCTGAAGCTTTCTTT. Its protein is CASSPSGSTAEAFF.

The rearrangement joins TRBV5-6 to TRBJ2-1; D ambiguous. Trimming pared 0 bases from V and 5 bases from J, leaving 3 bases between. From germline, CDR1 is SGHDT and CDR2 YYEEEE. CDR3 length: 12 residues. The CDR3 DNA follows: TGTGCCAGCAGCTTGGTCGACAATGAGCAGTTCTTC. Protein sequence: CASSLVDNEQFF.

The V call is TRBV7-2, the J call TRBJ1-5, with TRBD1 identical over 9 bases. This CDR3 is 17 amino acids long. The germline V gene has CDR1 SGHTA and CDR2 FQGNSA. With V trimmed by 5 bases and J by 2 bases, 10 bases remained unmatched. The CDR3 protein is CASSITGQGLGNQPQHF. Here the CDR3 DNA reads TGTGCCAGCAGCATTACGGGACAGGGACTTGGCAATCAGCCCCAGCATTTT. Combining the CDR3 with reference TRBV7-2 and TRBJ1-5 gives the whole variable domain GAGVSQSPSNKVTEKGKDVELRCDPISGHTALYWYRQSLGQGLEFLIYFQGNSAPDKSGLPSDRFSAERTGGSVSTLTIQRTQQEDSAVYLCASSITGQGLGNQPQHFGDGTRLSIL.

The chain uses TRBV4-1 and TRBJ1-2; 7 positions agree with TRBD1. V lost 1 base and J lost 0; bases outside the gene matches: 5. The CDR3 runs to 16 residues. Looked up from germline, CDR1 is MGHRA and CDR2 is YSYEKL. The CDR3 bases are TGCGCCAGCAGCCAAGCGACAGGGTTAGCTAACTATGGCTACACCTTC. Translated, it gives CASSQATGLANYGYTF.

This chain joins TRBV19 and TRBJ2-7; 8 positions match TRBD2. Unmatched junction bases numbered 10, after V lost 5 bases and J lost 7 bases. This CDR3 spans 14 amino acids. Germline CDR1 is LNHDA and CDR2 is SQIVND (reference sequence). In DNA, the CDR3 is TGTGCCAGTAGTTATGGCGGGAGGTCACGGGAGCAGTACTTC. It translates to CASSYGGRSREQYF.

This chain connects TRBV6-5 to TRBJ1-4; 10 bases are a match to TRBD1. V was clipped by 4 bases and J by 7 bases; unmatched bases: 6. CDR3 length equals 15 residues. Germline assignment: CDR1 MNHEY and CDR2 SVGAGI. The CDR3 region has the DNA TGTGCCAGCAGTTCAAGGGACAGGGGAGGTGAAAAACTGTTTTTT. This translates into CASSSRDRGGEKLFF.

The chain has TRBV7-6 and TRBJ2-4, with TRBD1 matching over 7 bases. The CDR3 spans 17 residues. V was clipped by 4 bases and J by 5 bases; unmatched bases: 14. CDR1 and CDR2 from the germline V gene are SGHVS and FNYEAQ. CDR3 sequence: CASSSLTGNNIENIQYF. DNA for the CDR3: TGTGCCAGCAGCTCACTGACAGGGAATAATATTGAAAACATTCAGTACTTC.

The chain employs TRBV4-2 and TRBJ1-2; 9 bases are a match to TRBD1. Germline V gene lookup returns CDR1 LGHNA and CDR2 YNFKEQ. Trimming cost V 0 bases and J 7 bases; bases outside gene matches: 6. This CDR3 is 15 amino acids long. CDR3 nucleotides: TGTGCCAGCAGCCAAGAGTACAGGGGGCGCGGTGGCTACACCTTC. It specifies CASSQEYRGRGGYTF.

The chain combines TRBV9 with TRBJ2-5, with TRBD2 matching over 11 bases. V dropped 2 bases and J dropped 4; count of bases not matched to a gene: 4. Germline lookup yields CDR1 SGDLS and CDR2 YYNGEE. CDR3 length equals 15 residues. The CDR3 sequence is CASSVGTSGPETQYF. DNA of the CDR3: TGTGCCAGCAGCGTCGGGACTAGCGGACCAGAGACCCAGTACTTC.

The chain links TRBV9 to TRBJ1-6; 10 bases line up with TRBD1. CDR1 SGDLS and CDR2 YYNGEE come from the germline V gene. Trimming cost V 2 bases and J 10 bases; bases outside gene matches: 6. The CDR3 contains 15 residues. The CDR3 region has the DNA TGTGCCAGCAGCGTCCGGGGGACAGGGGAATCACCCCTCCACTTT. This codes for CASSVRGTGESPLHF.

The chain has TRBV5-6 and TRBJ2-7; a weak D match, TRBD1 (5 bases). This CDR3 spans 17 amino acids. CDR1 and CDR2 (germline): SGHDT, YYEEEE. Trimming stripped 5 bases from V and 5 bases from J, with 26 bases between. This chain's CDR3 is CASRSNLSTGRQNEQYF. DNA for the CDR3: TGTGCCAGCAGATCTAATCTTTCAACCGGTAGACAGAACGAGCAGTACTTC.

The chain combines TRBV28 with TRBJ1-2; 12 positions match TRBD1. CDR1 MDHEN and CDR2 SYDVKM come from the germline V gene. V lost 7 bases and J lost 2; bases outside the gene matches: 2. The CDR3 contains 14 residues. As DNA, the CDR3 is TGTGCCAGCACTGGGACAGGGGGCAACTATGGCTACACCTTC. Amino acid sequence: CASTGTGGNYGYTF.

The V and J genes are TRBV2 and TRBJ1-6, with 7 bases that match TRBD1. Germline loops: CDR1 SNHLY, CDR2 FYNNEI. After removal of 4 bases from V and 6 bases from J, the junction contained 3 bases not matched to a gene. The CDR3 spans 14 residues. The DNA of the CDR3 is TGTGCCAGCAGTGGACAGGGAATTAATTCACCCCTCCACTTT. It codes for CASSGQGINSPLHF.

The gene calls are TRBV18 and TRBJ1-2; 8 nucleotides match TRBD1. The trim removed 2 bases at V and 4 bases at J, leaving 6 bases unmatched. Germline lookup yields CDR1 KGHSH and CDR2 LQKENI. The CDR3 has 15 residues. The CDR3 sequence: CASSPRDRTIYGYTF. CDR3 nucleotides: TGTGCCAGCTCACCAAGGGACAGGACCATCTATGGCTACACCTTC. The variable domain in full, completed from reference TRBV18 and TRBJ1-2, reads NAGVMQNPRHLVRRRGQEARLRCSPMKGHSHVYWYRQLPEEGLKFMVYLQKENIIDESGMPKERFSAEFPKEGPSILRIQQVVRGDSAAYFCASSPRDRTIYGYTFGSGTRLTVV.

The V gene is TRBV27, the J gene TRBJ1-5; 8 nucleotides agree with TRBD1. J lost 3 bases, V lost 6 bases, and 7 bases had no gene match. There are 15 residues in the CDR3. Per germline, CDR1 MNHEY and CDR2 SMNVEV (reference sequence). CDR3 loop: CASSPGGAFNQPQHF. The CDR3 DNA follows: TGTGCCAGCAGCCCAGGGGGCGCATTCAATCAGCCCCAGCATTTT.

The chain links TRBV30 to TRBJ2-7, with TRBD1 as a possible D gene (5 bases). Between the trimmed V and J ends, which lost 3 bases and 3 bases, there was a span of 9 bases. CDR1 and CDR2 (germline): GTSNPN, SVGIG (reference sequence). This CDR3 is built from 12 residues. Written as DNA, the CDR3 is TGTGCCTGGAGCCTCGACAGCTACGAGCAGTACTTC. It codes for CAWSLDSYEQYF. The full variable domain, rest sourced from reference TRBV30 and TRBJ2-7, is SQTIHQWPATLVQPVGSPLSLECTVEGTSNPNLYWYRQAAGRGLQLLFYSVGIGQISSEVPQNLSASRPQDRQFILSSKKLLLSDSGFYLCAWSLDSYEQYFGPGTRLTVT.

About this clone: Other DNA sequences in the sample encode the same CDR3. This chain links TRBV28 with TRBJ2-7, with a weak D call TRBD1 (6 bases). The germline V gene encodes CDR1 MDHEN and CDR2 SYDVKM. The CDR3 runs 12 residues. V shed 3 bases and J shed 7 bases, with 10 bases lying between them. Here the CDR3 reads CASSFRGGEQYF. As DNA, the CDR3 is TGTGCCAGCAGTTTCAGAGGGGGTGAGCAGTACTTC.

The chain recombines TRBV15 with TRBJ2-7, with TRBD2 matching 11 bases. V shed 8 bases and J 4 bases; nucleotides not matched to a gene: 7. Germline CDR1 reads LNHNV; CDR2 reads YYDKDF (reference sequence). The CDR3 contains 14 residues. CDR3: CATARASGRYEQYF. The CDR3 DNA sequence: TGTGCCACCGCTAGGGCTAGCGGGAGGTACGAGCAGTACTTC.

The J gene is TRBJ2-4, the V gene TRBV7-3; possible D gene TRBD2, 6 bases. The CDR3 has 15 residues. Trimming took 0 bases from V and 3 from J, leaving 9 bases between them. In germline, CDR1 is SGHTA, CDR2 FQGTGA. For the CDR3, the DNA is TGTGCCAGCAGCTTAACGGACGGGAGCAAAAACATTCAGTACTTC. Residues: CASSLTDGSKNIQYF.

CDR3 nucleotides: TGTGCCAGCAGCTTAGATCCGACTAGCGGTAGGGTCTACAATGAGCAGTTCTTC. Its protein product is CASSLDPTSGRVYNEQFF. This chain joins TRBV7-9 and TRBJ2-1; TRBD2 matches at 9 bases. Per germline, CDR1 SEHNR and CDR2 FQNEAQ (reference sequence). The V and J ends lost 1 base and 3 bases, in that order; junction bases with no gene match: 10. CDR3 length equals 18 residues.